Listed below are T cell receptor beta chains from one sample, sequenced in a study of T cell repertoires in cytomegalovirus infection. No antigen is known for these receptors. One entry per CDR3 protein, called by TCRdb with MiXCR from the reads. This table holds 100,000 to 150,000 distinct CDR3 sequences, under 30% found once. Sequenced material: PBMCs, sequenced either directly or after in vitro stimulation (not recorded which). These TCRs come from a human donor in good health (CMV status not recorded). Some clones in this sample may be carry-over from other donors' samples. Each CDR3 is given with its conserved first and last residue. A D gene is named only where the DNA matches it firmly. A row's size may be missing; if present it is once, few, many or a size class.

J: TRBJ1-6; V: TRBV5-4; D: TRBD1; size: NA; CDR3: CASSAGRDRGNSPLHF; DNA: TGTGCCAGCAGCGCGGGCCGGGACAGGGGTAATTCACCCCTCCACTTT
J: TRBJ2-1; V: TRBV7-2; D: NA; size: many; CDR3: CASSLVRNEQFF; DNA: TGTGCCAGCAGCTTAGTACGAAATGAGCAGTTCTTC
J: TRBJ2-1; V: TRBV28; D: TRBD2; size: NA; CDR3: CASSRGTSGRNEQFF; DNA: TGTGCCAGCAGTCGGGGAACTAGCGGGAGGAATGAGCAGTTCTTC
J: TRBJ1-1; V: TRBV20-1; D: NA; size: NA; CDR3: CSARDPQGNTEAFF; DNA: TGCAGTGCTAGAGACCCACAGGGGAACACTGAAGCTTTCTTT
J: TRBJ1-2; V: TRBV28; D: NA; size: NA; CDR3: CASSWTAGYTF; DNA: TGTGCCAGCAGTTGGACAGCTGGCTACACCTTC
J: TRBJ1-2; V: TRBV7-2; D: NA; size: NA; CDR3: CASSERNYGYTF; DNA: TGTGCCAGCAGCGAGAGAAACTATGGCTACACCTTC
J: TRBJ1-2; V: TRBV12-3/TRBV12-4; D: NA; size: NA; CDR3: CASSLFDSYGYTF; DNA: TGTGCCAGCAGTTTATTCGACAGCTATGGCTACACCTTC
J: TRBJ1-1; V: TRBV20-1; D: NA; size: many; CDR3: CSARNSGNIAFF; DNA: TGCAGTGCTAGAAATTCCGGGAATATAGCTTTCTTT
J: TRBJ1-2; V: TRBV12-3/TRBV12-4; D: TRBD1; size: NA; CDR3: CASSSPTGTAYLYGYTF; DNA: TGTGCCAGCAGTTCACCAACCGGGACAGCCTACCTCTATGGCTACACCTTC
J: TRBJ2-7; V: TRBV28; D: TRBD2; size: NA; CDR3: CASSPKTSGAYEQYF; DNA: TGTGCCAGCAGTCCGAAGACTAGCGGAGCCTACGAGCAGTACTTC
J: TRBJ1-5; V: TRBV10-3; D: NA; size: NA; CDR3: CGSSPGLDNQPQHF; DNA: TGTGGCTCCAGTCCAGGGTTAGACAATCAGCCCCAGCATTTT
J: TRBJ2-3; V: TRBV7-9; D: TRBD2; size: NA; CDR3: CASSPGLAGESDTQYF; DNA: TGTGCCAGCAGCCCCGGACTAGCGGGAGAGTCAGATACGCAGTATTTT
J: TRBJ1-4; V: TRBV6-2/TRBV6-3; D: NA; size: NA; CDR3: CASSYNVKAELFF; DNA: TGTGCCAGCAGTTACAATGTGAAGGCGGAACTGTTTTTT
J: TRBJ2-5; V: TRBV7-6; D: TRBD2; size: few; CDR3: CASSSPGGPEETQYF; DNA: TGTGCCAGCAGCTCCCCGGGAGGGCCGGAGGAGACCCAGTACTTC
J: TRBJ2-1; V: TRBV6-5; D: TRBD2; size: NA; CDR3: CASKNSGTHHNEQFF; DNA: TGTGCCAGCAAAAATAGCGGGACCCACCACAATGAGCAGTTCTTC
J: TRBJ2-1; V: TRBV5-5; D: NA; size: NA; CDR3: CASSLDFGLSSYNEQFF; DNA: TGTGCCAGCAGCTTGGATTTCGGTCTAAGCTCCTACAATGAGCAGTTCTTC